This TCR beta chain was documented in a study of cytomegalovirus exposure and HLA in healthy donors. Study results and limitations: Specificity for CMV antigens was confirmed in vitro for a few of the CMV-associated chains.

In regard to this clone: No antigen is known for it.

The primer mix had 60 Vbeta and 13 Jbeta primers. This table comes from immunoSEQ multiplex PCR, and its TCRdb copy is limited to in-frame clones, with some not included. The sample comprises around 89,000 clones, 76% of which are singletons, and roughly 3% rests with the top ten. Material: PBMCs. This clonotype was obtained from a man aged 35-49 years in good health and CMV-seronegative.

The CDR3 spells CASRGTGDGYTF. The CDR3 DNA sequence: TGTGCCAGCAGGGGGACAGGGGATGGCTACACCTTC. The V and J genes are TRBV9 and TRBJ1-2; 10 bases align to TRBD1. The CDR3 totals 12 residues. Germline V gene lookup returns CDR1 SGDLS and CDR2 YYNGEE. The ends lost 5 bases at V and 6 bases at J; junction bases unmatched: 1.